One and the same sample provided the 2 T cell receptor beta chains below, sequenced in a study of cytomegalovirus exposure and HLA in healthy donors. Vbeta (60) and Jbeta (13) primers were used in the PCR. Using immunoSEQ multiplex PCR, the repertoire was profiled, and TCRdb retains in-frame clones only, with some absent. This sample has about 170,000 clones, with approximately 71% found just once. The material sequenced was PBMCs. The receptor set was obtained from a girl aged 5 to 17 in good health and CMV-seronegative.

The chain uses TRBV10-3 and TRBJ2-1; 7 bases align to TRBD1. The germline gives CDR1 ENHRY, CDR2 SYGVKD. The CDR3 runs to 14 residues. V lost 5 bases and J lost 9; bases outside the gene matches: 10. CDR3 loop: CAISRLDRDGEQFF. The CDR3 DNA sequence: TGTGCCATCAGTCGACTTGACAGGGACGGTGAGCAGTTCTTC.

The chain links TRBV6-5 to TRBJ2-5; 8 bases line up with TRBD2. The J call may be wrong; the DNA end is better matched by TRBJ2-7. This CDR3 comprises 13 residues. Per germline, CDR1 MNHEY and CDR2 SVGAGI. CDR3 sequence (DNA): TGTGCCAGCACCACTGGGACTAGCTACGAGCAGTACTTC. Amino acids: CASTTGTSYEQYF.